These T cell receptor beta chains were read from a single sample in a study of neurological immune-mediated disorders. TCRdb used MiXCR to reprocess the 5' RACE reads, holding one entry per CDR3 protein. The repertoire holds 47,000 or so distinct CDR3 sequences, with 8% to 10% as singletons. The sequencing sample was made of PBMCs. Receptors originate from a woman between 40 and 50 years old in good health. Both conserved end residues are part of each CDR3. Fields, in order: clone size, D gene, J gene, V gene, CDR3 protein, CDR3 DNA. D genes are given only for firm matches. Size is omitted from some rows. Given values are once, few, many or a class for expanded clones.

many	.	TRBJ2-3	TRBV5-1	CASSRTVPGTDTQYF	TGCGCCAGCAGCCGTACGGTCCCGGGCACAGATACGCAGTATTTT
many	.	TRBJ1-2	TRBV7-2	CASSLASGSYGYTF	TGTGCCAGCAGCTTAGCATCGGGGTCCTATGGCTACACCTTC
many	.	TRBJ1-3	TRBV25-1	CASSDSLSGNTIYF	TGTGCCAGCAGTGACAGCCTCTCTGGAAACACCATATATTTT
many	.	TRBJ1-1	TRBV7-2	CASSLVSAAGTEAFF	TGTGCCAGCAGCTTAGTATCGGCGGCAGGAACTGAAGCTTTCTTT
many	.	TRBJ1-2	TRBV4-2	CASSQGSTAAYGYTF	TGTGCCAGCAGCCAAGGAAGCACGGCCGCCTATGGCTACACCTTC
many	.	TRBJ2-3	TRBV2	CASTGRRSYTDTQYF	TGTGCCAGCACGGGGAGGAGATCTTACACAGATACGCAGTATTTT
many	TRBD1	TRBJ2-2	TRBV2	CATGDRGNTGELFF	TGTGCCACTGGGGACAGGGGAAACACCGGGGAGCTGTTTTTT
many	.	TRBJ1-5	TRBV12-3/TRBV12-4	CASSLAAPGQPQHF	TGTGCCAGCAGTTTAGCGGCTCCCGGGCAGCCCCAGCATTTT
many	.	TRBJ2-7	TRBV7-2	CASSSGPASMYF	TGTGCCAGCAGCTCAGGGCCGGCGAGCATGTACTTC
many	TRBD1	TRBJ2-7	TRBV20-1	CSATDRGVLDEQYF	TGCAGTGCTACGGACAGGGGGGTTCTGGACGAGCAGTACTTC
many	.	TRBJ1-5	TRBV5-5	CASGLQGQPQHF	TGTGCCAGCGGGCTTCAGGGTCAGCCCCAGCATTTT
many	.	TRBJ2-6	TRBV10-3	CAISEGAGANVLTF	TGTGCCATCAGTGAAGGGGCTGGGGCCAACGTCCTGACTTTC
many	.	TRBJ2-2	TRBV5-1	CASSLEGTGELFF	TGCGCCAGCAGCTTGGAGGGGACCGGGGAGCTGTTTTTT
many	.	TRBJ2-4	TRBV6-2/TRBV6-3	CASRDSRVSYF	TGTGCCAGCAGGGACAGTCGGGTCTCGTACTTC
many	TRBD1	TRBJ2-2	TRBV12-3/TRBV12-4	CASSQQGANTGELFF	TGTGCCAGCAGTCAACAGGGGGCGAACACCGGGGAGCTGTTTTTT
many	TRBD2	TRBJ2-3	TRBV7-2	CASSFVAGGSDTQYF	TGTGCCAGCAGCTTCGTGGCGGGGGGGTCAGATACGCAGTATTTT
large	TRBD2	TRBJ2-3	TRBV12-3/TRBV12-4	CASSVIGRTSTDTQYF	TGTGCCAGCAGTGTCATCGGGAGGACTAGCACAGATACGCAGTATTTT
many	TRBD1	TRBJ1-3	TRBV4-1	CASSQHRDRGVSGNTIYF	TGCGCCAGCAGCCAGCACCGGGACAGGGGTGTCTCTGGAAACACCATATATTTT
many	TRBD2	TRBJ2-3	TRBV20-1	CSAISGGTTDTQYF	TGCAGTGCCATTAGCGGGGGGACGACAGATACGCAGTATTTT
many	.	TRBJ2-3	TRBV11-3	CASSLGGTDTQYF	TGTGCCAGCAGCTTAGGAGGCACAGATACGCAGTATTTT
.	.	TRBJ2-7	TRBV5-1	CASSLVRAYEQYF	TGCGCCAGCAGCTTGGTACGGGCCTACGAGCAGTACTTC
few	.	TRBJ1-2	TRBV7-3	CASSLAGPQSNYGYTF	TGTGCCAGCAGCTTGGCAGGGCCTCAGAGTAACTATGGCTACACCTTC
many	.	TRBJ1-5	TRBV3-1	CASSQRGSNQPQHF	TGTGCCAGCAGCCAACGAGGGAGCAATCAGCCCCAGCATTTT
many	TRBD2	TRBJ2-1	TRBV18	CASSPGLAGANEQFF	TGTGCCAGCTCACCAGGACTAGCGGGGGCCAATGAGCAGTTCTTC
.	.	TRBJ2-1	TRBV14	CASSQVGTRRHNEHFF	TGTGCCAGCAGCCAAGTGGGGACTCGGAGGCACAATGAGCACTTCTTC
many	.	TRBJ2-1	TRBV20-1	CSAPAHGGGSYNEQFF	TGCAGTGCCCCAGCCCACGGCGGAGGCTCCTACAATGAGCAGTTCTTC
many	.	TRBJ1-1	TRBV5-1	CASSRSTANTEAFF	TGCGCCAGCTCCCGATCGACGGCCAACACTGAAGCTTTCTTT
many	.	TRBJ2-2	TRBV5-1	CASRMGNTGELFF	TGCGCCAGCAGGATGGGGAACACCGGGGAGCTGTTTTTT
many	TRBD1	TRBJ1-2	TRBV4-1	CASSQTGGGYTF	TGCGCCAGCAGCCAGACAGGGGGCGGCTACACCTTC
many	.	TRBJ1-4	TRBV4-3	CASSQEGRGSEKLFF	TGCGCCAGCAGCCAAGAGGGCAGGGGCAGTGAAAAACTGTTTTTT
many	.	TRBJ2-1	TRBV10-1	CASSVRENEQFF	TGCGCCAGCAGTGTGAGAGAGAATGAGCAGTTCTTC
many	.	TRBJ2-3	TRBV6-4	CASSESGTHGPDTQYF	TGTGCCAGCAGTGAGTCCGGGACTCATGGCCCAGATACGCAGTATTTT
many	.	TRBJ1-1	TRBV6-6	CASSYASGVMNTEAFF	TGTGCCAGCAGTTACGCGTCAGGTGTCATGAACACTGAAGCTTTCTTT
many	.	TRBJ1-3	TRBV25-1	CASTPPLNDTIYF	TGTGCCAGCACCCCCCCCCTCAACGACACCATATATTTT
many	TRBD1	TRBJ1-2	TRBV7-2	CASSLALGQGALHGYTF	TGTGCCAGCAGCTTAGCGCTGGGACAGGGGGCTCTTCATGGCTACACCTTC
many	TRBD1	TRBJ1-2	TRBV4-2	CASSPHIDRVDGYTF	TGTGCCAGCAGCCCACATATCGACAGGGTTGATGGCTACACCTTC
many	.	TRBJ2-7	TRBV4-1	CASSLLLGSYEQYF	TGCGCCAGCAGCCTCTTGTTGGGGTCCTACGAGCAGTACTTC
many	TRBD2	TRBJ2-1	TRBV5-1	CASSLGLAGIDEQFF	TGCGCCAGCAGCTTGGGACTAGCGGGTATAGATGAGCAGTTCTTC
few	TRBD1	TRBJ2-7	TRBV7-9	CASSPPGQGWYEQYF	TGTGCCAGCAGCCCCCCCGGACAGGGTTGGTACGAGCAGTACTTC
many	.	TRBJ2-7	TRBV7-2	CASNRVGTYEQYF	TGTGCCAGCAACAGGGTGGGAACCTACGAGCAGTACTTC
many	.	TRBJ2-7	TRBV18	CASSPGTQAREQYF	TGTGCCAGCTCACCAGGGACGCAGGCACGGGAGCAGTACTTC
many	.	TRBJ1-4	TRBV10-3	CAISLQSNEKLFF	TGTGCCATCAGTTTACAGTCTAATGAAAAACTGTTTTTT
many	.	TRBJ2-1	TRBV24-1	CATSDLWSGEANEQFF	TGTGCCACCAGTGATTTGTGGTCGGGAGAAGCGAATGAGCAGTTCTTC
many	TRBD2	TRBJ2-1	TRBV20-1	CSALTSGGRNEQFF	TGCAGTGCCCTAACTAGCGGGGGAAGGAATGAGCAGTTCTTC